This T cell receptor (beta chain) derives from a study of blood T cells in healthy people across ages. A sample-barcoded 5' primer and a J-beta primer mix were used in a second PCR of roughly 6 to 11 cycles. In TCRdb, the 5' RACE reads were re-called with MiXCR into one record per CDR3 protein. The sample records some 800,000 distinct CDR3 sequences, 20% to 25% being singletons. The CDR3 runs to 14 residues. The V gene end was trimmed by 3 bases and the J gene end by 5 bases; junction bases not matched to a gene: 9. Germline V gene sequence: CDR1 DFQATT, CDR2 SNEGSKA (reference sequence). Healthy Caucasians from Russia aged roughly 6 to 100 served as donors. These data are also associated with another study on T cells of mothers and their children.

The chain recombines TRBV20-1 with TRBJ2-7, with 8 bases identical to TRBD2. The material sequenced was blood. The TCR was taken from a boy aged 5-17 years in good health. CDR3 region: CSASTSGRIHEQYF. The CDR3 DNA follows: TGCAGTGCTAGTACGAGCGGGAGAATCCACGAGCAGTACTTC.